A selection of T cell receptor beta chains follows, all from one sample in a study of OX40 agonist ivuxolimab in advanced cancers. Data came from immunoSEQ multiplex PCR; TCRdb stores just in-frame clones and leaves some out. The sample has 65,000 to 75,000 clones, roughly 84% seen once; the top ten hold approximately 6.1%. Sequencing was performed on CD4+ or CD8+ T cells sorted from blood, taken in a trial of the OX40 agonist ivuxolimab. The source of these receptors is an adult with an advanced solid tumor such as melanoma, head and neck, liver or kidney cancer. Each CDR3 is given with its conserved first and last residue. Fields, in order: D gene, clone size, V gene, J gene, CDR3 DNA, CDR3 protein. D genes are given only for firm matches. Clone size is stated in some rows and not others, as once, few, many or a class when expanded.

>.|.|TRBV4-1|TRBJ1-6
TGCGCCAGCAGCCAAGTCGTTGGGGGTTATAATTCACCCCTCCACTTT
CASSQVVGGYNSPLHF
>.|.|TRBV7-2|TRBJ2-1
TGTGCCAGCAGCTTAGGCAAGGATACGGCTTGGGAGCAGTTCTTC
CASSLGKDTAWEQFF
>.|.|TRBV2|TRBJ2-1
TGTGCCAGCAAGAAGGGCGGAAGCTCCTACAATGAGCAGTTCTTC
CASKKGGSSYNEQFF
>.|.|TRBV19|TRBJ2-2
TGTGCCAGTAGTATTTTTTTTCAGGGCGCCGGGGAGCTGTTTTTT
CASSIFFQGAGELFF
>TRBD1|few|TRBV10-3|TRBJ1-2
TGTGCCATCAGTAACGAGGGACAGCTTTCCTATGGCTACACCTTC
CAISNEGQLSYGYTF
>.|.|TRBV2|TRBJ1-2
TGTGCCGACAATCTCAATGGGAAGGGACATGGCTACACCTTC
CADNLNGKGHGYTF
>TRBD2|.|TRBV30|TRBJ2-1
TGTGCCTGGAGTTTCACGGGGCTAGCGGTTCTGTTCTTC
CAWSFTGLAVLFF
>.|.|TRBV5-1|TRBJ1-1
TGCGCCAGCAGCTTTCGGGTACAAAGCACTGAAGCTTTCTTT
CASSFRVQSTEAFF
>.|.|TRBV4-3|TRBJ2-5
TGCGCCAGCAGCCAAGAGTGGAGGGAGACCCAGTACTTC
CASSQEWRETQYF
>.|.|TRBV7-9|TRBJ2-1
TGTGCCAGCAGCTCCGGAGCCCGACAGTACAATGAGCAGTTCTTC
CASSSGARQYNEQFF
>TRBD1|.|TRBV7-8|TRBJ1-2
TGTGCCAGCAGCGATCCGACAGGGCCCTCCTATGGCTACACCTTC
CASSDPTGPSYGYTF
>.|once|TRBV5-5|TRBJ2-3
TGTGCCAGCAGCTTGGGACAGTACACAGATACGCAGTATTTT
CASSLGQYTDTQYF
>.|.|TRBV7-9|TRBJ2-7
TGTGCCAGCAGCTTAGGCGTAGGGACGGAGCAGTACTTC
CASSLGVGTEQYF
>TRBD1|.|TRBV5-5|TRBJ1-1
TGTGCCAGCAGCTTGGCCACAGGGGTAGTCACTGAAGCTTTCTTT
CASSLATGVVTEAFF
>TRBD2|.|TRBV10-3|TRBJ2-3
TGTGCCACCCGACTAGCGGGGGGCCTTAGCACAGATACGCAGTATTTT
CATRLAGGLSTDTQYF
>.|.|TRBV2|TRBJ1-2
TGTGCCAGCAGTGAATTACGGCAGGCTAACTATGGCTACACCTTC
CASSELRQANYGYTF
>TRBD1|.|TRBV6-6|TRBJ2-5
TGTGCCAGCAGTTCTCAGACAGGGGGCCAAGAGACCCAGTACTTC
CASSSQTGGQETQYF
>.|.|TRBV25-1|TRBJ2-5
TGTGCCAGCAGTGATAGGGCCCAGTACTTC
CASSDRAQYF
>.|.|TRBV19|TRBJ2-1
TGTGCCAGTTCATCAGGGGGGGACTACAATGAGCAGTTCTTC
CASSSGGDYNEQFF
>.|.|TRBV7-3|TRBJ2-1
TGTGCCAGCAGCTTATGGGCGTATGCTGAGCAGTTCTTC
CASSLWAYAEQFF
>TRBD2|.|TRBV5-1|TRBJ2-1
TGCGCCAGCAGCCCCGGGGCTGCGGGAGATGAGCAGTTCTTC
CASSPGAAGDEQFF
>.|.|TRBV9|TRBJ2-7
TGTGCCAGCAGCCCCGTGGGAAGGGGAAGCGAGCAGTACTTC
CASSPVGRGSEQYF
>TRBD1|once|TRBV28|TRBJ2-5
TGTGCCAGCAGTTGGGACAGCATTACAGAGACCCAGTACTTC
CASSWDSITETQYF
>.|.|TRBV18|TRBJ1-1
TGTGCCAGCTCACCACCGGGAGGACAGAACACTGAAGCTTTCTTT
CASSPPGGQNTEAFF
>.|few|TRBV5-4|TRBJ2-1
TGTGCCAGCAGCTTGAGAGCCAAGGAGCAGTTCTTC
CASSLRAKEQFF
>.|.|TRBV6-6|TRBJ2-7
TGTGCCAGCAGTTACTCAGGGCAGGGGCGGGAGCAGTACTTC
CASSYSGQGREQYF
>.|.|TRBV7-2|TRBJ1-5
TGTGCCAGCAGCTTAGATGGTAGCGCCAATCAGCCCCAGCATTTT
CASSLDGSANQPQHF
>.|once|TRBV19|TRBJ2-3
TGTGCCAGTATGGGGGGTTACACAGATACGCAGTATTTT
CASMGGYTDTQYF
>.|.|TRBV2|TRBJ2-1
TGTGCCAGCAGTGTCCGTGGTACGAGCTCCTACAATGAGCAGTTCTTC
CASSVRGTSSYNEQFF
>.|.|TRBV19|TRBJ2-7
TGTGCCAGTAGGGGGACCGATGCCTACGAGCAGTACTTC
CASRGTDAYEQYF
>.|.|TRBV29-1|TRBJ2-1
TGCAGCGTTGAATTGAGCGGTGGCTCCTACAATGAGCAGTTCTTC
CSVELSGGSYNEQFF
>TRBD1|.|TRBV19|TRBJ1-2
TGTGCCAGTAGCTTCCGGGACAGGGCGCATGGCTACACCTTC
CASSFRDRAHGYTF
>.|.|TRBV6-6|TRBJ2-3
TGTGCCAGCTCCACCTTAGATACGCAGTATTTT
CASSTLDTQYF
>.|.|TRBV11-3|TRBJ1-1
TGTGCCAGCAGCTTACTGGGAAACACTGAAGCTTTCTTT
CASSLLGNTEAFF
>.|.|TRBV19|TRBJ1-1
TGTGCCAGTAGTATGGAAACAGGGTACGTAGCTTTCTTT
CASSMETGYVAFF
>.|.|TRBV19|TRBJ1-3
TGTGCCAGTATCTCCCCCCCGGGAAACACCATATATTTT
CASISPPGNTIYF
>.|.|TRBV4-3|TRBJ2-2
TGCGCCAGCAGCCAAGACAGCCCCGCCTCCCACGCCCCGGGGGAGCTGTTTTTT
CASSQDSPASHAPGELFF
>TRBD2|.|TRBV29-1|TRBJ2-3
TGCAGCGTTGTAGCGGGGGTCACAGATACGCAGTATTTT
CSVVAGVTDTQYF
>.|.|TRBV5-4|TRBJ1-2
TGTGCCAGCAGCTTGGAACAGGCACAGCTCTATGGCTACACCTTC
CASSLEQAQLYGYTF
>TRBD1|few|TRBV9|TRBJ2-7
TGTGCCAGCAGCTCGGGACAGGGAGTAACCTACGAGCAGTACTTC
CASSSGQGVTYEQYF